Sequencing of this T cell receptor beta chain was carried out in a study of cytomegalovirus exposure and HLA in healthy donors. The study, taken as a whole, reports: Indistinguishability led to the exclusion of some V segments, TRBV6-2 and TRBV6-3 included. In a later analysis, HLA-associated TCR beta chains were more clonally expanded than equally common others. Most sequenced TCRs were rare (though some public TCRs occurred in many donors). Later findings reportedly placed an Asian-associated ancestry cluster below the approximately 670-donor mean for N-insertions.

As to this clone: What it recognizes is unknown.

CDR1 SGHAT and CDR2 FQNNGV come from the germline V gene. This CDR3 comprises 17 residues. J lost 4 bases, V lost 3 bases, and 14 bases had no gene match. Vbeta (60) and Jbeta (13) primers were used in the PCR. Sequencing used immunoSEQ multiplex PCR; TCRdb keeps in-frame clones, though not all of them. The sample holds 220,000 or so clones; more than 60% are singletons and the top ten take roughly 2%. V gene TRBV11-2 combines with J gene TRBJ1-2, with 7 bases lining up with TRBD1. The sequenced sample consisted of PBMCs. The TCR sequence derives from a woman aged 30 to 39 in good health and CMV-seronegative. The CDR3 loop reads CASSFTPGQPNTYGYTF. CDR3 DNA sequence: TGTGCCAGCAGCTTTACCCCGGGACAGCCCAACACCTATGGCTACACCTTC.